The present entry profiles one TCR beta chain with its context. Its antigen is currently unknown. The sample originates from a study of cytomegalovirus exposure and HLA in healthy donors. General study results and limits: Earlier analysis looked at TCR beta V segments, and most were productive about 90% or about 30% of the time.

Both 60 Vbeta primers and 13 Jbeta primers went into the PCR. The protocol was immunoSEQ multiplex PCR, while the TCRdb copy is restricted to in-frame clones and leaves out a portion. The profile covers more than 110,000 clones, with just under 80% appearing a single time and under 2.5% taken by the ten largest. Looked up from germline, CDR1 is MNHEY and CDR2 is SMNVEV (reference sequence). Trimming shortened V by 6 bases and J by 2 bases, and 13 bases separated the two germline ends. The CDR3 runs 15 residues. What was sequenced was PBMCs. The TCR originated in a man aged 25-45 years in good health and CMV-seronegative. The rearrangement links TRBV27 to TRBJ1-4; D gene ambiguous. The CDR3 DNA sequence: TGTGCCAGCAGCCTTATCGGGAGTACTAATGAAAAACTGTTTTTT. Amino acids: CASSLIGSTNEKLFF.